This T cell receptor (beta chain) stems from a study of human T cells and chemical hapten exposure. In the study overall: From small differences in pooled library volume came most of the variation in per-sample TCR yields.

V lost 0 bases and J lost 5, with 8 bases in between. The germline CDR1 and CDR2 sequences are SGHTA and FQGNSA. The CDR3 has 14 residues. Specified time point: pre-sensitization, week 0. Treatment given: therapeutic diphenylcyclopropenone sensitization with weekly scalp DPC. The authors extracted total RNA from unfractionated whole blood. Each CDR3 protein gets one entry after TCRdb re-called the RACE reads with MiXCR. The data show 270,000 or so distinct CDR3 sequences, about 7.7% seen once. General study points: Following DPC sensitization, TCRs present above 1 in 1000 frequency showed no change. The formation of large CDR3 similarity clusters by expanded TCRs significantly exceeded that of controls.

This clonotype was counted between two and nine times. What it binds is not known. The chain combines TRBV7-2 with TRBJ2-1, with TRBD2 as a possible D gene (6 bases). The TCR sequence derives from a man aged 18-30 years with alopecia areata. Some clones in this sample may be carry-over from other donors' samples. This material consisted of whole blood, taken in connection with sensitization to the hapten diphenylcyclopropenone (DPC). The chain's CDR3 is CASSLAGEDNEQFF. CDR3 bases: TGTGCCAGCAGCTTAGCAGGGGAGGACAATGAGCAGTTCTTC.